The 30 T cell receptor beta chains below all came from one sample that was sequenced in a study of neurological immune-mediated disorders. One entry per CDR3 protein results from TCRdb running MiXCR on the 5' RACE reads. This sample has approximately 60,000 distinct CDR3 sequences, with approximately 4.4% found just once. The sequenced sample consisted of PBMCs. The receptors derive from a man aged 45 to 65 with multiple sclerosis.

The chain is built from TRBV4-1 and TRBJ2-3; TRBD2 matches at 8 bases. Germline-derived CDR1 and CDR2 are MGHRA and YSYEKL. The V and J ends lost 1 base and 7 bases, in that order; junction bases with no gene match: 19. The CDR3 loop spans 19 amino acids. The CDR3 region is CASSQVAGMRSPILNTQYF. Written as DNA, the CDR3 is TGCGCCAGCAGCCAAGTAGCGGGGATGCGATCCCCCATTTTGAATACGCAGTATTTT.

The count of this clonotype is one. The V call is TRBV18, the J call TRBJ1-2, with D uncertain. The CDR3 is made up of 15 amino acids. Per germline, CDR1 KGHSH and CDR2 LQKENI. Deletions cut 3 bases from V and 0 bases from J, with 11 bases between. The CDR3 sequence is CASSPETQANYGYTF. CDR3 DNA sequence: TGTGCCAGCTCACCTGAAACTCAGGCTAACTATGGCTACACCTTC.

This clonotype showed up many times. V and J are TRBV21-1 and TRBJ2-4; the table's D call, TRBD1, has no DNA check behind it. TRBV21-1 is a pseudogene segment. The length of the CDR3 is 19 residues. For the CDR3, the DNA is TGTGCCAGCAGCAAAAAGCCAGGGAATGATATCTTAGCCAAAAACATTCAGTACTTC. Translation: CASSKKPGNDILAKNIQYF.

This clonotype was seen repeatedly, ten times or more. The genes are TRBV20-1 and TRBJ2-5; possibly TRBD1 for D (6 bases). Trimming took off 2 bases at V and 2 bases at J, with 18 bases between the two ends. Germline V gene data show CDR1 as DFQATT and CDR2 as SNEGSKA (reference sequence). This CDR3 is 16 amino acids long. The CDR3 here is CSARRRRDTIQETQYF. In nucleotides, the CDR3 is TGCAGTGCTAGACGACGCCGGGACACGATACAAGAGACCCAGTACTTC.

The genes are TRBV19 and TRBJ2-2, with TRBD1 matching 9 bases. The CDR3 consists of 14 residues. The trim removed 5 bases at V and 6 bases at J, leaving 4 bases unmatched. Germline V gene lookup returns CDR1 LNHDA and CDR2 SQIVND (reference sequence). DNA for the CDR3: TGTGCCAGTAGTCTGGGACAGGGTCCCGGGGAGCTGTTTTTT. It encodes CASSLGQGPGELFF.

The gene calls are TRBV5-1 and TRBJ2-7, with TRBD1 matching 7 bases. CDR1 and CDR2 from the germline V gene are SGHRS and YFSETQ. V lost 5 bases, J lost 3 bases, and 8 bases stayed unmatched. The CDR3 sequence is 14 residues long. As DNA, the CDR3 is TGCGCCAGCAGTCTAACAGGGGCTGTCTACGAGCAGTACTTC. This encodes CASSLTGAVYEQYF.

This clonotype was counted at least ten times. The CDR3 sequence: CSAHAQGVGTQYF. The CDR3, as DNA: TGCAGTGCCCACGCCCAGGGAGTTGGGACCCAGTACTTC. The genes are TRBV20-1 and TRBJ2-5; D tentatively reads TRBD1 or TRBD2 (5 bases each). The CDR3 contains 13 residues. Trimming shortened V by 6 bases and J by 7 bases, and 18 bases separated the two germline ends. Germline V gene data show CDR1 as DFQATT and CDR2 as SNEGSKA (reference sequence).

This clonotype appeared many times. CDR3 in DNA: TGCAGTGCTAGGGGGACAGGGTACGACGAGCAGTACTTC. Translating gives CSARGTGYDEQYF. This chain uses TRBV20-1 with TRBJ2-7, with 9 positions matching TRBD1. Germline assignment: CDR1 DFQATT and CDR2 SNEGSKA (reference sequence). This CDR3 is 13 amino acids long. J lost 5 bases, V lost 3 bases, and 5 bases had no gene match.

In this sample, this clonotype turned up many times. This chain links TRBV14 with TRBJ2-5; 10 bases agree with TRBD1. CDR1 is SGHDN, CDR2 FVKESK, per germline. This CDR3 is 15 amino acids long. V gave up 3 bases and J gave up 1 base; unmatched junction bases: 2. DNA of the CDR3: TGTGCCAGCAGCCAGGGACAGGGGCTCCAAGAGACCCAGTACTTC. The encoded protein is CASSQGQGLQETQYF.

This clonotype came up many times. V usage is TRBV10-3 and J usage is TRBJ2-4; no firm D call. Trimming took 0 bases from V and 1 from J, leaving 7 bases between them. The CDR3 totals 15 residues. CDR1 is ENHRY and CDR2 is SYGVKD in the germline V gene. The DNA for the CDR3 is TGTGCCATCAGTGAGTCCGGGTCGGCCAAAAACATTCAGTACTTC. The encoded protein is CAISESGSAKNIQYF.

This clonotype was counted many times. J is TRBJ2-5 and V is TRBV29-1; TRBD2 is a possible D gene (6 bases). The germline V gene encodes CDR1 SQVTM and CDR2 ANQGSEA. CDR3 length equals 11 residues. Trimming stripped 7 bases from V and 5 bases from J, with 11 bases between. The CDR3 reads CSAPRGETQYF. In nucleotides, the CDR3 is TGCAGCGCTCCTCGGGGGGAGACCCAGTACTTC.

This chain joins TRBV19 and TRBJ2-7; TRBD1 or TRBD2 may be the D gene (5 bases each). The CDR3 totals 15 residues. Germline V gene lookup returns CDR1 LNHDA and CDR2 SQIVND (reference sequence). The V end lost 3 bases, the J end lost 4 bases, and 16 bases lay between the germline ends. The CDR3 spells CASSIVGADLYEQYF. The DNA of the CDR3 is TGTGCCAGTAGTATCGTCGGGGCGGACCTGTACGAGCAGTACTTC.

This clonotype occurred many times. This sequence joins TRBV20-1 and TRBJ2-7; TRBD1 is a possible D gene (6 bases). V was clipped by 0 bases and J by 0 bases, with 9 bases between them. The CDR3 extends over 14 amino acids. Looked up from germline, CDR1 is DFQATT and CDR2 is SNEGSKA (reference sequence). CDR3: CSARDSDSSYEQYF. The CDR3 DNA follows: TGCAGTGCTAGAGATTCGGACAGCTCCTACGAGCAGTACTTC.

This clonotype was found a few times. A much larger clonotype is one base distant, so this may be a read error. The rearrangement joins TRBV20-1 to TRBJ1-2; D not resolved. The germline V gene has CDR1 DFQATT and CDR2 SNEGSKA (reference sequence). Trimming took off 7 bases at V and 8 bases at J, with 17 bases between the two ends. The CDR3 loop spans 12 amino acids. The CDR3 nucleotides are TGCAGTGAGGCCACGCCAGGCGAGGGCTACACCTTC. Translated: CSEATPGEGYTF.

This clonotype was observed at least ten times. The chain has TRBV7-6 and TRBJ2-2; a possible D gene is TRBD2 (6 bases). The CDR3 consists of 15 residues. Germline V gene lookup returns CDR1 SGHVS and CDR2 FNYEAQ. V was pared by 4 bases and J by 3 bases, with 12 bases between. Here the CDR3 reads CASSSTGRDTGELFF. CDR3 DNA sequence: TGTGCCAGCAGCTCCACCGGGAGAGACACCGGGGAGCTGTTTTTT.

At least ten counts were recorded for this clonotype. The chain employs TRBV3-1 and TRBJ2-7; no clear D. With 1 base removed from V and 9 bases from J, the gap between germline ends came to 25 bases. This CDR3 is 17 amino acids long. Germline CDR1 reads LGHDT; CDR2 reads YNNKEL (reference sequence). The CDR3 DNA reads as TGTGCCAGCAGCCAAGGGACCGGCGGCACAAGCACGTCGGTGCAGTACTTC. Protein product: CASSQGTGGTSTSVQYF.

This clonotype appeared many times. The chain employs TRBV5-1 and TRBJ2-7; D remains unclear. This CDR3 spans 14 amino acids. Germline-derived CDR1 and CDR2 are SGHRS and YFSETQ. Deletions cut 2 bases from V and 3 bases from J, with 12 bases between. DNA for the CDR3: TGCGCCAGCAGCTTTGGTCAGCTCCACTACGAGCAGTACTTC. It encodes CASSFGQLHYEQYF.

There are many counts of this clonotype. The rearrangement uses TRBV7-9 and TRBJ2-7; D is ambiguous. Germline assignment: CDR1 SEHNR and CDR2 FQNEAQ (reference sequence). V was trimmed by 5 bases and J by 4 bases, leaving 9 bases between them. This CDR3 region has 12 residues. The CDR3 sequence: CASSLGRYEQYF. CDR3 coding DNA: TGTGCCAGCAGCCTAGGACGGTACGAGCAGTACTTC.

In this sample, this clonotype turned up a few times. This chain connects TRBV28 to TRBJ2-7; D unclear. Germline V gives CDR1 MDHEN, CDR2 SYDVKM. V lost 8 bases, J lost 4 bases, and 15 bases lay in between. CDR3 size: 13 residues. This chain's CDR3 is CASGKQRRYEQYF. The CDR3 region has the DNA TGTGCCAGCGGGAAACAACGGCGGTACGAGCAGTACTTC.

The rearrangement uses TRBV12-5 and TRBJ2-1, with D hard to call. V was pared by 2 bases and J by 4 bases, with 18 bases between. The germline V gene encodes CDR1 LGHNT and CDR2 FRNRAP. This CDR3 is 17 amino acids long. CDR3 bases: TGTGCTAGTGGTTTGCTCCTAATGGGCCCTACTTACAATGAGCAGTTCTTC. Residues: CASGLLLMGPTYNEQFF.

This clonotype appeared many times. The chain carries TRBV4-1 and TRBJ1-2; the match to TRBD1 covers 7 bases. From germline, CDR1 is MGHRA and CDR2 YSYEKL. The ends lost 1 base at V and 8 bases at J; junction bases unmatched: 7. The CDR3 covers 14 residues. The CDR3 region is CASSQGDRVRGYTF. The CDR3 DNA reads TGCGCCAGCAGCCAAGGAGACAGGGTGCGAGGCTACACCTTC.

This clonotype was observed at least ten times. This rearrangement joins TRBV3-1 to TRBJ2-7, with D perhaps matching TRBD2 (6 bases). The germline gives CDR1 LGHDT, CDR2 YNNKEL (reference sequence). This CDR3 spans 13 amino acids. V was cut by 2 bases and J by 4 bases, with 9 bases left in between. CDR3 DNA sequence: TGTGCCAGCAGCCAACCCGGGGGTTACGAGCAGTACTTC. Translating it yields CASSQPGGYEQYF.

This clonotype was recorded a few times. A single base separates this from a much larger clone, so it may be a read error. The V call is TRBV5-1, the J call TRBJ2-1, with D possibly matching TRBD2 (5 bases). V was clipped by 0 bases and J by 6 bases, with 13 bases between them. Looked up from germline, CDR1 is SGHRS and CDR2 is YFSETQ. The CDR3 is 15 amino acids. The CDR3 loop is CASSLGTRGSNEQFF. In nucleotides, the CDR3 is TGCGCCAGCAGCTTGGGCACTAGAGGGAGCAATGAGCAGTTCTTC.

The V gene is TRBV29-1, the J gene TRBJ2-1, with TRBD1 matching over 8 bases. CDR1 and CDR2 (germline): SQVTM, ANQGSEA. The V gene end was trimmed by 6 bases and the J gene end by 6 bases; junction bases not matched to a gene: 10. The CDR3 is 14 amino acids. The CDR3 DNA is TGCAGCGTACACAGGGGGTTGAGCGCCAATGAGCAGTTCTTC. Its protein is CSVHRGLSANEQFF.

The chain combines TRBV5-1 with TRBJ2-7; tentatively, D is TRBD1 (6 bases). The CDR3 has 13 amino acids. V was cut by 4 bases and J by 4 bases, with 12 bases left in between. Germline V gene sequence: CDR1 SGHRS, CDR2 YFSETQ. CDR3 sequence reads: CASSRITGYEQYF. In nucleotides, the CDR3 is TGCGCCAGCAGCCGGATTACAGGGTACGAGCAGTACTTC.

This clonotype came up many times. The chain's CDR3 is CASSFRAEAFF. The CDR3 DNA reads as TGTGCCAGCAGCTTTCGGGCTGAAGCTTTCTTT. The chain has TRBV5-6 and TRBJ1-1, with no clear D. Germline-derived CDR1 and CDR2 are SGHDT and YYEEEE. The ends were cut back, 2 bases at V and 6 bases at J, with 5 bases in the middle. The CDR3 runs to 11 residues.

This clonotype was found many times. This chain uses TRBV5-1 with TRBJ2-7; D might be TRBD1 or TRBD2, each matching 6 bases. With 0 bases removed from V and 4 bases from J, the gap between germline ends came to 14 bases. Germline V gene sequence: CDR1 SGHRS, CDR2 YFSETQ. CDR3 length equals 15 residues. The CDR3 region is CASSLVGGAAYEQYF. Here the CDR3 DNA reads TGCGCCAGCAGCTTGGTCGGGGGCGCCGCGTACGAGCAGTACTTC. The variable domain in full, with the rest retrieved from reference TRBV5-1 and TRBJ2-7, is KAGVTQTPRYLIKTRGQQVTLSCSPISGHRSVSWYQQTPGQGLQFLFEYFSETQRNKGNFPGRFSGRQFSNSRSEMNVSTLELGDSALYLCASSLVGGAAYEQYFGPGTRLTVT.

This clonotype was seen ten or more times. The chain couples TRBV11-3 to TRBJ2-2; 9 nucleotides match TRBD1. The CDR3 totals 16 residues. In germline, CDR1 is SGHNT, CDR2 YENEEA. V dropped 5 bases and J dropped 0; count of bases not matched to a gene: 4. CDR3 bases: TGTGCCAGCAGCGTGGACAGGGGACCGAACACCGGGGAGCTGTTTTTT. Encoded protein: CASSVDRGPNTGELFF.

There are many counts of this clonotype. This rearrangement joins TRBV5-1 to TRBJ2-1; 12 nucleotides align to TRBD2. Germline V lookup: CDR1 SGHRS, CDR2 YFSETQ. The CDR3 runs to 15 residues. V gave up 2 bases and J gave up 6 bases; unmatched junction bases: 3. Written as DNA, the CDR3 is TGCGCCAGCAGCTTTGCACTAGCGGGGGGCAATGAGCAGTTCTTC. Translation: CASSFALAGGNEQFF.

This clonotype was picked up many times. The chain joins TRBV5-1 to TRBJ2-5, with 9 nucleotides matching TRBD2. CDR3 length: 15 amino acids. Germline V CDR1 and CDR2: SGHRS, YFSETQ. With V trimmed by 6 bases and J by 2 bases, 8 bases remained unmatched. CDR3 in DNA: TGCGCCAGCAACAAAGAAGCGGGGGGACAAGAGACCCAGTACTTC. Amino acids: CASNKEAGGQETQYF.